The rows below give T cell receptor beta chains drawn from one sample of a study of blood T cell repertoires in COVID-19. Clones were read by immunoSEQ multiplex PCR, and TCRdb kept only the in-frame ones, dropping some. The sample records hundreds of thousands of clones, approximately 83% being singletons. The sequenced sample was peripheral blood. The receptors derive from a woman aged 50 to 60 who had recovered from COVID-19. Each CDR3 is given with its conserved first and last residue. Fields, in order: D gene, clone size, J gene, V gene, CDR3 protein, CDR3 DNA. D genes are given only for firm matches. Not all rows give a size; the values are once, few, many and, for expanded clones, a class.

TRBD2 | few | TRBJ2-2 | TRBV10-3 | CAISEDGLAGTITGELFF | TGTGCCATCAGTGAGGACGGACTAGCGGGGACCATCACCGGGGAGCTGTTTTTT
TRBD1 | many | TRBJ1-2 | TRBV28 | CASSLGTGYGYTF | TGTGCCAGCAGTTTAGGGACAGGGTATGGCTACACCTTC
- | - | TRBJ1-1 | TRBV7-9 | CASSVGGRRNTEAFF | TGTGCCAGCAGCGTGGGTGGGAGACGGAACACTGAAGCTTTCTTT
TRBD1 | - | TRBJ2-3 | TRBV6-2/TRBV6-3 | CASSLTGTGAQDTQYF | TGTGCCAGCAGTTTGACCGGGACAGGGGCCCAGGATACGCAGTATTTT
- | - | TRBJ2-7 | TRBV7-2 | CASSSYYEQYF | TGTGCCAGCAGCTCTTACTACGAGCAGTACTTC
TRBD1 | - | TRBJ2-2 | TRBV7-9 | CASSSQGANTGELFF | TGTGCCAGCAGTTCTCAGGGGGCGAACACCGGGGAGCTGTTTTTT
- | - | TRBJ2-5 | TRBV3-1/TRBV3-2 | CASRPSGPQGGTQYF | TGTGCCAGCAGGCCCTCTGGACCCCAGGGCGGGACCCAGTACTTC
- | - | TRBJ1-3 | TRBV28 | CASSSGVSEGNTIYF | TGTGCCAGCAGCTCAGGGGTGTCAGAAGGAAACACCATATATTTT
- | - | TRBJ1-5 | TRBV3-1/TRBV3-2 | CASSQEEGVTQPQHF | TGTGCCAGCAGCCAAGAGGAAGGGGTTACTCAGCCCCAGCATTTT
- | - | TRBJ2-5 | TRBV28 | CASSLSGQGVKTQYF | TGTGCCAGCAGTTTATCGGGCCAGGGTGTAAAGACCCAGTACTTC
TRBD1 | - | TRBJ1-1 | TRBV5-4 | CASSWTGTARGGNTEAFF | TGTGCCAGCAGCTGGACGGGGACAGCCCGTGGGGGGAACACTGAAGCTTTCTTT
- | - | TRBJ1-2 | TRBV7-2 | CASSLGGGGYGYTF | TGTGCCAGCAGCTTAGGGGGAGGGGGCTATGGCTACACCTTC
TRBD2 | - | TRBJ2-1 | TRBV3-1/TRBV3-2 | CASSREWLRLAGGESSYNEQFF | TGTGCCAGCAGCCGTGAGTGGCTAAGGCTAGCGGGAGGCGAGAGCTCCTACAATGAGCAGTTCTTC
- | - | TRBJ2-3 | TRBV24-1 | CATGQGSTDTQYF | TGTGCCACCGGGCAGGGGTCTACAGATACGCAGTATTTT
- | once | TRBJ2-2 | TRBV9 | CASSPRTGELFF | TGTGCCAGCAGCCCCCGCACCGGGGAGCTGTTTTTT
- | - | TRBJ2-7 | TRBV27 | CASSPDREMSYEQYF | TGTGCCAGCAGTCCGGACAGAGAAATGTCCTACGAGCAGTACTTC
TRBD1 | - | TRBJ2-2 | TRBV5-1 | CASSLGDRGYTGELFF | TGCGCCAGCAGCTTGGGGGACAGGGGATACACCGGGGAGCTGTTTTTT
- | - | TRBJ2-7 | TRBV7-9 | CASSRTGNSYEQYF | TGTGCCAGCAGCCGAACAGGTAACTCCTACGAGCAGTACTTC
- | - | TRBJ2-3 | TRBV6-5 | CASSYSRTTSTDTQYF | TGTGCCAGCAGTTACTCGAGGACTACAAGCACAGATACGCAGTATTTT
- | - | TRBJ2-5 | TRBV30 | CAWSVNSKETQYF | TGTGCCTGGAGTGTAAATAGCAAGGAGACCCAGTACTTC
- | - | TRBJ2-6 | TRBV4-3 | CASSQAYESWSGANVLTF | TGCGCCAGCAGCCAAGCCTACGAGAGTTGGTCTGGGGCCAACGTCCTGACTTTC
TRBD2 | - | TRBJ2-1 | TRBV4-2 | CASSQEIAGPYNEQFF | TGTGCCAGCAGCCAAGAGATAGCGGGCCCATACAATGAGCAGTTCTTC
- | - | TRBJ2-3 | TRBV7-3 | CASRESGSDTQYF | TGTGCCAGCAGGGAATCAGGGTCAGATACGCAGTATTTT
- | - | TRBJ1-3 | TRBV30 | CSAGDSGNTIYF | TGTAGTGCCGGAGACTCTGGAAACACCATATATTTT
- | once | TRBJ1-2 | TRBV6-5 | CASSYAGGRNYGYTF | TGTGCCAGCAGTTACGCCGGCGGGCGGAACTATGGCTACACCTTC
TRBD1 | - | TRBJ1-6 | TRBV5-1 | CASSFSGGDSPLHF | TGCGCCAGCAGCTTTTCAGGGGGCGATTCACCCCTCCACTTT
- | - | TRBJ2-7 | TRBV30 | CAWRMPGGVYEQYF | TGTGCCTGGAGGATGCCGGGTGGAGTCTACGAGCAGTACTTC
TRBD1 | few | TRBJ2-7 | TRBV24-1 | CATSGRGTATSYEQYF | TGTGCCACCAGTGGTCGAGGGACAGCAACGTCCTACGAGCAGTACTTC
- | - | TRBJ2-3 | TRBV9 | CASSVLGVPSTDTQYF | TGTGCCAGCAGCGTACTCGGGGTTCCTAGCACAGATACGCAGTATTTT
TRBD1 | - | TRBJ1-1 | TRBV2 | CASSSHPGQGAEAFF | TGTGCCAGCAGCTCTCACCCGGGACAGGGGGCTGAAGCTTTCTTT
- | few | TRBJ2-1 | TRBV11-3 | CASSFRGEQFF | TGTGCCAGCAGCTTCAGGGGTGAGCAGTTCTTC
TRBD1 | few | TRBJ1-2 | TRBV6-5 | CASSTGTGGYGYTF | TGTGCCAGCAGTACCGGGACAGGGGGGTATGGCTACACCTTC
TRBD1 | - | TRBJ1-2 | TRBV5-5 | CASSLRGGAGEVYGYTF | TGTGCCAGCAGCCTGCGAGGGGGCGCAGGTGAAGTATATGGCTACACCTTC
- | few | TRBJ2-1 | TRBV21-1 | CASSNLILGQGLYNEQFF | TGTGCCAGCAGCAACTTAATCCTTGGACAGGGTTTGTACAATGAGCAGTTCTTC
TRBD1 | - | TRBJ2-5 | TRBV7-2 | CASSLEHRGETQYF | TGTGCCAGCAGCTTAGAGCACAGGGGAGAGACCCAGTACTTC
TRBD1 | - | TRBJ1-1 | TRBV11-3 | CASSLGQPRSTEAFF | TGTGCCAGCAGCCTGGGACAGCCACGAAGCACTGAAGCTTTCTTT
TRBD2 | - | TRBJ2-2 | TRBV7-3 | CASNSGANTGELFF | TGTGCCAGCAACAGCGGGGCCAACACCGGGGAGCTGTTTTTT
- | - | TRBJ2-2 | TRBV28 | CASSWRRKSGTGELFF | TGTGCCAGCAGTTGGCGCAGAAAAAGCGGCACCGGGGAGCTGTTTTTT
- | once | TRBJ2-1 | TRBV24-1 | CATGNSSYNEQFF | TGTGCCACCGGTAATAGCTCCTACAATGAGCAGTTCTTC
- | - | TRBJ1-1 | TRBV12-3/TRBV12-4 | CASSLRNTEAFF | TGTGCCAGCAGTTTGAGGAACACTGAAGCTTTCTTT
TRBD1 | - | TRBJ1-2 | TRBV12-3/TRBV12-4 | CASSLKGQNGYTF | TGTGCCAGCAGTTTAAAGGGACAGAATGGCTACACCTTC
TRBD1 | - | TRBJ1-4 | TRBV6-5 | CASSYPRQGRSEKLFF | TGTGCCAGCAGTTACCCCCGACAGGGGAGGAGTGAAAAACTGTTTTTT
- | - | TRBJ2-7 | TRBV5-6 | CASSSLGEVGGSEQYF | TGTGCCAGCAGCTCTCTGGGGGAGGTGGGAGGATCCGAGCAGTACTTC
- | - | TRBJ1-2 | TRBV28 | CASSLSHRTYGYTF | TGTGCCAGCAGTTTAAGTCACAGAACCTATGGCTACACCTTC
- | - | TRBJ2-5 | TRBV4-3 | CASSQGPGAKETQYF | TGCGCCAGCAGCCAAGGACCAGGGGCCAAAGAGACCCAGTACTTC
- | - | TRBJ1-3 | TRBV28 | CASSTTGGGNTIYF | TGTGCCAGCAGCACAACAGGTGGTGGAAACACCATATATTTT
TRBD1 | - | TRBJ1-2 | TRBV29-1 | CSGTTGTDSGGYTF | TGCAGCGGTACTACCGGGACAGACTCTGGAGGCTACACCTTC
- | few | TRBJ2-2 | TRBV4-3 | CASRFQAGELFF | TGCGCCAGCAGGTTTCAGGCCGGGGAGCTGTTTTTT
TRBD1 | - | TRBJ2-7 | TRBV7-6 | CASSLGQGPTYEQYF | TGTGCCAGCAGCTTAGGACAGGGACCGACCTACGAGCAGTACTTC
TRBD2 | - | TRBJ2-5 | TRBV4-3 | CASSRSGSGLGETQYF | TGCGCCAGCAGCCGGAGCGGGAGTGGGCTTGGAGAGACCCAGTACTTC
- | - | TRBJ2-3 | TRBV29-1 | CSVGARADTQYF | TGCAGCGTGGGGGCCCGAGCGGATACGCAGTATTTT
- | - | TRBJ1-2 | TRBV10-3 | CAISMTAQNSYGYTF | TGTGCCATCAGTATGACAGCTCAAAATTCCTATGGCTACACCTTC
- | - | TRBJ2-1 | TRBV25-1 | CASSEYKSGFGYNEQFF | TGTGCCAGCAGTGAATATAAATCAGGGTTTGGCTACAATGAGCAGTTCTTC
- | few | TRBJ1-2 | TRBV3-1/TRBV3-2 | CASSPTKGEGYTF | TGTGCCAGCAGCCCTACCAAGGGGGAAGGCTACACCTTC
- | - | TRBJ2-7 | TRBV6-2/TRBV6-3 | CASSRTQTYEQYF | TGTGCCAGCAGCCGGACTCAGACCTACGAGCAGTACTTC